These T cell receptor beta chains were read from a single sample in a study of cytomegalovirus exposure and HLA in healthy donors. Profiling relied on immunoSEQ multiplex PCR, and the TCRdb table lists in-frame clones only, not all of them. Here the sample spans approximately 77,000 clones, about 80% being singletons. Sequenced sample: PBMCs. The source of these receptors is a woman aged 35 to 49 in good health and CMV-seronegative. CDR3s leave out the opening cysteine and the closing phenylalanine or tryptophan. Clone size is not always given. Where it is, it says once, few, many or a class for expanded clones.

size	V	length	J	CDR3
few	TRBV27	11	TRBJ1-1	ASSFRRNTEAF
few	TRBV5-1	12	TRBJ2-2	ASSSLANTGELF
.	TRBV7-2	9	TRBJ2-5	ASSSEETQY
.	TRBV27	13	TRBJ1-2	ASRPLGGQGNGYT
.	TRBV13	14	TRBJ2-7	ASSRKEDRALHEQY
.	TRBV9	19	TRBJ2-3	ASSLNFDSLDLPSSTDTQY
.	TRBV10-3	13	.	AISSGQGAFGEQY
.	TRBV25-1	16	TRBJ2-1	ASSEPGGPFDSYNEQF
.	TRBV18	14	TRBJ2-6	ASSPIPGLGANVLT
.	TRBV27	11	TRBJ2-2	ASRVGASGELF
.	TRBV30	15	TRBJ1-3	AWSVRRGNSSGNTIY
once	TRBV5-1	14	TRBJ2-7	ASSMTTGRGGGEQY
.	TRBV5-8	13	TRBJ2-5	ASSSGLRVQETQY
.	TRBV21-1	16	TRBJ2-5	ASSRTSGIDHPGETQY
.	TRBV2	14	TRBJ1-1	ASSERSRGGNTEAF
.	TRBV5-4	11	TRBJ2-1	ASSFLQDNEQF
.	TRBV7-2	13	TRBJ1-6	ASSSDRVGNSPLH
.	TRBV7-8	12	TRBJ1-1	ASSLGGAETEAF
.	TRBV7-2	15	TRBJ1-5	ASSLGRGTNSNQPQH
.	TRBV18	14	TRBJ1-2	ASSPTTGPLNYGYT
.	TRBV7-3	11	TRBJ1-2	ASSSTGGYGYT
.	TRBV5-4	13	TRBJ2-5	ASSFEAGRQETQY
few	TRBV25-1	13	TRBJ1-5	ASSESGGRNQPQH
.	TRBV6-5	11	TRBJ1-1	ASTKGRNTEAF
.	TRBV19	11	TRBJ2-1	ASRSGEKNEQF
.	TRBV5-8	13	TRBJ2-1	ASSLSGRSYNEQF
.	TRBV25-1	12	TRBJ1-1	ASSAPRAHTEAF
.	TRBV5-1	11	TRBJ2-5	ASSSGGRETQY
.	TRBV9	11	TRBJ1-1	ASSPTVNTEAF
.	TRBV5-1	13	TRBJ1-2	ASSAGQGANYGYT
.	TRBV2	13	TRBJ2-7	ASNPRLAGDYEQY
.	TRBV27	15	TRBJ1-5	ASSSIFRDTVKGPQH
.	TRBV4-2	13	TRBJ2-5	ASSQDRGTQETQY
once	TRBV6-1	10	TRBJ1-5	ASSRDNQPQH
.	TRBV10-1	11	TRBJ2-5	ASSEAGKETQY
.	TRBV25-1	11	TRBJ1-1	ASTIGQGASAF
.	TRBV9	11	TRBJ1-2	ASSVGGLYGYT
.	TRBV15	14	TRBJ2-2	ATSRDSAGATGELF
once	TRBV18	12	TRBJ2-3	ASSLGQETDTQY
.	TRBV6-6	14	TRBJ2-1	ASRTSGLAVYNEQF
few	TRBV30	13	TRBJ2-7	AWRATGQISYEQY
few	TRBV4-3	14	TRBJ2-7	ASSQDLGLAGHEQY
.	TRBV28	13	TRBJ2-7	ASSFQGVHNYEQY
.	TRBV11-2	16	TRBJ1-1	ASSPRMATDDVNTEAF
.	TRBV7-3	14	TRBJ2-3	ASSLNLAQSTDTQY
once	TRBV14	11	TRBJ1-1	ASSQESRGRAF
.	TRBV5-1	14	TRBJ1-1	ASSPRLGTVGTEAF